This T cell receptor beta chain was profiled in a study of T cell repertoires in cytomegalovirus infection. Across the whole study: Through public TCR beta signatures, both CMV infection and matching HLA type were indicated. Study outcomes and limitations: Cumulated frequencies of public TCR beta families served to identify carriers of CMV plus the relevant HLA. Predominance within the ex vivo response was attributable to HLA-C-restricted CMV-specific TCR beta clonotypes.

This clonotype was recorded many times. Its antigen is currently unknown. TCRdb processed the reads anew with MiXCR; each CDR3 protein has one entry. The table includes some 100,000 distinct CDR3 sequences, 23% detected once. The CDR3 covers 12 residues. The germline V gene has CDR1 SGHTA and CDR2 FQGNSA. V lost 5 bases, J lost 8 bases, and 12 bases lay in between. The sequencing input was CD8+ T cells from PBMCs. V and J are TRBV7-2 and TRBJ1-2, with D unclear. This clonotype originated in a human donor in good health (CMV status not recorded). Some clones in this sample may be carry-over from other donors' samples. The CDR3 loop reads CASSPRSSGYTF. CDR3 bases: TGTGCCAGCAGCCCGCGATCTTCGGGCTACACCTTC.